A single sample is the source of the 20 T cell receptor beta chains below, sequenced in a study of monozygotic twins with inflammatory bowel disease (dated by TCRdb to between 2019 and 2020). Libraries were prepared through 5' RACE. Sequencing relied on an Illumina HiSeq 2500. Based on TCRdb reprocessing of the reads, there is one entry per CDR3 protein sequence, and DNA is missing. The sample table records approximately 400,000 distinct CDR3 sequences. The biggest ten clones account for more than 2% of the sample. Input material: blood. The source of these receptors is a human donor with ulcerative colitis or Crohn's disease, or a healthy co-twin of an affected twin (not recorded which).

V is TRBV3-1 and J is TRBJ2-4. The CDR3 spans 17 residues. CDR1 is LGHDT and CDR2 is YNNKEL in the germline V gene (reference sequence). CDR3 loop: CASSQEVTSQKENIQYF.

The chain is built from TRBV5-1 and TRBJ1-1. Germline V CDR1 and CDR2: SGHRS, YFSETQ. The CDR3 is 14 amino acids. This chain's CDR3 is CASSLAAVNTEAFF.

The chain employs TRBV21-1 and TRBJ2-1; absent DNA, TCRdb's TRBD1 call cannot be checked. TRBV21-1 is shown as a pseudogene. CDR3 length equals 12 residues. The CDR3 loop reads CASSKRAGDSFF.

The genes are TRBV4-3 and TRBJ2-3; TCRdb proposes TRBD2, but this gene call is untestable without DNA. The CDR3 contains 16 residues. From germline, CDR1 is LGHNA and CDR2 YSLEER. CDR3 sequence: CASSQDTAGRTDTQYF.

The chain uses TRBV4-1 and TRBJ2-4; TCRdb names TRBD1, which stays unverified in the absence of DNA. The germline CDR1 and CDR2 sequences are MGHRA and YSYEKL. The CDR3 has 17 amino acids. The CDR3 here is CASSLGRARDSQNIQYF.

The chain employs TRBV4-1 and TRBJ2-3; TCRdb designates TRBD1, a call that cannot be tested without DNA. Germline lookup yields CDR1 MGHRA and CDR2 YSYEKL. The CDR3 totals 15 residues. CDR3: CASSQSGARVDTQYF.

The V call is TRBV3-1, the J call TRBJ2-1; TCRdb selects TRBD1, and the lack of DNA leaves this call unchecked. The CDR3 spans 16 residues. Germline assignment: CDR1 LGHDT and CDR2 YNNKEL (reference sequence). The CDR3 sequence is CASSQETGQIYNEQFF.

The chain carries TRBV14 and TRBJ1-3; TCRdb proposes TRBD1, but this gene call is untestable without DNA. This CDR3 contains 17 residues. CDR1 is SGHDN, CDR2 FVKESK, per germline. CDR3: CASSQVSGRYSGNTIYF.

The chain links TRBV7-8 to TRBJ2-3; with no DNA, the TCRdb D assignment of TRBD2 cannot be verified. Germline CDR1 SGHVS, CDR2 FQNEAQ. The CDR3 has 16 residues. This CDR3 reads CASSFRTSGSKDTQYF. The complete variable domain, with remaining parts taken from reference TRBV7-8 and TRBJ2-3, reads GAGVSQSPRYKVAKRGQDVALRCDPISGHVSLFWYQQALGQGPEFLTYFQNEAQLDKSGLPSDRFFAERPEGSVSTLKIQRTQQEDSAVYLCASSFRTSGSKDTQYFGPGTRLTVL.

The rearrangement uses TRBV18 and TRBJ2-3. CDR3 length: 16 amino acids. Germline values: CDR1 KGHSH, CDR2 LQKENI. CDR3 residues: CASSPALAGGTDTQYF. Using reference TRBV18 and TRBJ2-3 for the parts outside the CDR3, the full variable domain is NAGVMQNPRHLVRRRGQEARLRCSPMKGHSHVYWYRQLPEEGLKFMVYLQKENIIDESGMPKERFSAEFPKEGPSILRIQQVVRGDSAAYFCASSPALAGGTDTQYFGPGTRLTVL.

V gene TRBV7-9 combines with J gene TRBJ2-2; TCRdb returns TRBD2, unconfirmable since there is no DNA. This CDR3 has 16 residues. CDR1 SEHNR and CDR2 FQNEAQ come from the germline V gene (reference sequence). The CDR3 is CASSFGTSPRTGELFF.

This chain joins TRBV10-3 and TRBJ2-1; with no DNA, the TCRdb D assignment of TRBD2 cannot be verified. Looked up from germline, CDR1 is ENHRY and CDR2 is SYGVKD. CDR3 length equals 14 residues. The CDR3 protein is CAISLAASYNEQFF.

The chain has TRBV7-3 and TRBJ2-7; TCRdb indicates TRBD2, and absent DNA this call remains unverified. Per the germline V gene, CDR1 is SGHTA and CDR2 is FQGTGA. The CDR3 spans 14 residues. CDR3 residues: CASSLMHGSYEQYF. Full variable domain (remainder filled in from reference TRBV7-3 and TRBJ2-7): GAGVSQTPSNKVTEKGKYVELRCDPISGHTALYWYRQSLGQGPEFLIYFQGTGAADDSGLPNDRFFAVRPEGSVSTLKIQRTERGDSAVYLCASSLMHGSYEQYFGPGTRLTVT.

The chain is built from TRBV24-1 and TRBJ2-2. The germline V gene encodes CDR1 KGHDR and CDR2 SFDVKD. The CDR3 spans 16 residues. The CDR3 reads CATSDLTKSTTGELFF.

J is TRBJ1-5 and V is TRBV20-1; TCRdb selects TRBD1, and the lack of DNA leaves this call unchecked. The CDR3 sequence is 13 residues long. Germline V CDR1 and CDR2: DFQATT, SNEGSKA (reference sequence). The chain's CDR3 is CSANKGPNQPQHF.

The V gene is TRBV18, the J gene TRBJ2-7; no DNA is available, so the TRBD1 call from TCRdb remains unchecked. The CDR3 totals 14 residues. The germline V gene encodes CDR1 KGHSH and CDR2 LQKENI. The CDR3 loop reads CASSPLSGSHEQYF.

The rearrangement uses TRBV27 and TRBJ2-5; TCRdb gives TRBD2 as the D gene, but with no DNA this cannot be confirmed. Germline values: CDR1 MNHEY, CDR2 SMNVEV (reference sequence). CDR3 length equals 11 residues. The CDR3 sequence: CASNALRPQYF.

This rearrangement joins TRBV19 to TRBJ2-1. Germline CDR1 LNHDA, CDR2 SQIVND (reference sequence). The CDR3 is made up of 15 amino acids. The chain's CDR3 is CASSIGTGSYNEQFF. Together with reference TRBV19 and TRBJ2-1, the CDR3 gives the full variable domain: DGGITQSPKYLFRKEGQNVTLSCEQNLNHDAMYWYRQDPGQGLRLIYYSQIVNDFQKGDIAEGYSVSREKKESFPLTVTSAQKNPTAFYLCASSIGTGSYNEQFFGPGTRLTVL.

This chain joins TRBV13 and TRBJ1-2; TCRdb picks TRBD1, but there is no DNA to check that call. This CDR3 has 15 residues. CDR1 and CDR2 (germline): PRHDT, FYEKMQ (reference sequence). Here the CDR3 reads CASSSPGQGDYGYTF.

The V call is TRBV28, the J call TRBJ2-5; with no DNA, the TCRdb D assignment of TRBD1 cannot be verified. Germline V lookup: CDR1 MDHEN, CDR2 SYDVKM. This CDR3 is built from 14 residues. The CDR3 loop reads CASSSPTGGETQYF.